This T cell receptor beta chain was documented in a study of relationships among human T cell subsets. Notes on the study in general: Th1, Th2 and regulatory T cells shared many CDR3 sequences. Over 60% of CD8+ cytotoxic sequences were in clones over 100 reads; regulatory and Th2 had few.

The T cell receptor alpha and beta CDR3 regions were amplified from mRNA by semiquantitative ARM-PCR. Tagged nested gene-specific primers were used first, then communal superprimers amplified exponentially. TCRdb re-derived calls from the multiplex PCR reads in MiXCR, one entry per CDR3 protein. The repertoire holds about 9,000 distinct CDR3 sequences, with around 57% as singletons. Trimming removed 6 bases at V and 0 bases at J, with 15 bases between. CDR3 size: 15 residues. CDR1 MGHRA and CDR2 YSYEKL come from the germline V gene. Details on this clonotype: Its antigen is as yet unknown.

Anti-CD45RO beads selected memory T cells out of the CD45RA-negative fraction. T cell subsets were isolated with magnetic beads coated with subset-specific monoclonal antibodies. Sequencing was carried out using memory T cells sorted from blood. The chain employs TRBV4-1 and TRBJ2-7; a possible D gene is TRBD2 (6 bases). This receptor was identified in a man aged 35-49 years in good health. The CDR3 region is CASRRRDFSSYEQYF. CDR3 nucleotides: TGCGCCAGCAGACGTAGGGACTTCAGCTCCTACGAGCAGTACTTC.